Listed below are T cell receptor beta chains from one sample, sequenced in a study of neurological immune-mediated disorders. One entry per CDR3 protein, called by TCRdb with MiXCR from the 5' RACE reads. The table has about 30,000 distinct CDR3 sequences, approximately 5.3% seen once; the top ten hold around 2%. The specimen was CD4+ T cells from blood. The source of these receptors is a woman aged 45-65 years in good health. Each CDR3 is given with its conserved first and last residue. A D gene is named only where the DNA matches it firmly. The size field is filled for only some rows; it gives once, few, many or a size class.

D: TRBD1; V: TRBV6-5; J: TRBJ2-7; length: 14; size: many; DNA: TGTGCCAGCAGTTACCGACAGGGAACTACCGAGCAGTACTTC; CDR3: CASSYRQGTTEQYF
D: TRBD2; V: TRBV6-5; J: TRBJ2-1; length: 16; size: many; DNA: TGTGCCAGCAGTTACTCCTTTGCGGGGGGGAACAATGAGCAGTTCTTC; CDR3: CASSYSFAGGNNEQFF
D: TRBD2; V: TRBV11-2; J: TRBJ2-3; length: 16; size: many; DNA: TGTGCCAGCAGCTTAGGGGGCGGGGGTCCCCAAGATACGCAGTATTTT; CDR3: CASSLGGGGPQDTQYF
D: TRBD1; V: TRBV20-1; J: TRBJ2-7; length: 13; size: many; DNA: TGCAGTGCTCCGAAACAGGGGGCGCGCGAGCAGTACTTC; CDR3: CSAPKQGAREQYF
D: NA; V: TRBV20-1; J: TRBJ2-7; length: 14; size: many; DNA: TGCAGTGCTAGAGATCGGCAGGGGTCCTACGAGCAGTACTTC; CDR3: CSARDRQGSYEQYF
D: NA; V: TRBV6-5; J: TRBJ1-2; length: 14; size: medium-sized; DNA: TGTGCCAGCACCGACGGGGGGGCGGTGAGCGGCTACACCTTC; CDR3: CASTDGGAVSGYTF
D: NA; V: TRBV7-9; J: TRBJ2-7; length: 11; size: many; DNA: TGTGCCAGCAGCTTAGTGTCAGGTCTGTACTTC; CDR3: CASSLVSGLYF
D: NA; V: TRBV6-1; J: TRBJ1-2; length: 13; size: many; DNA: TGTGCCAGCAGCTCCGGGCGGAGCTATGGCTACACCTTC; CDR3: CASSSGRSYGYTF
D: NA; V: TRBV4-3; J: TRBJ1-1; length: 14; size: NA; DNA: TGCGCCAGCCAGGATACAGGGAGGGACACTGAAGCTTTCTTT; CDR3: CASQDTGRDTEAFF
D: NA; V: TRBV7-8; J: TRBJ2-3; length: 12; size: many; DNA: TGTGCCAGCAGCCACCAGACAGATACGCAGTATTTT; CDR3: CASSHQTDTQYF
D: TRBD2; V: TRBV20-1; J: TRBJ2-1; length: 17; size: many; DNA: TGCAGTGCTAGGGTGGGGACTAGCGGAGTGGGCGAACGTGAGCAGTTCTTC; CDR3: CSARVGTSGVGEREQFF
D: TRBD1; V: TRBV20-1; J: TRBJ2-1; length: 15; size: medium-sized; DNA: TGCAGTGCTCAGCATGGACAGGGGTACTACAATGAGCAGTTCTTC; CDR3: CSAQHGQGYYNEQFF
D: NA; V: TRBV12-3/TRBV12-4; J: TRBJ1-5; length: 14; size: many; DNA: TGTGCCAGCAGGCTGAACAGGGTGAGTCAGCCCCAGCATTTT; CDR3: CASRLNRVSQPQHF
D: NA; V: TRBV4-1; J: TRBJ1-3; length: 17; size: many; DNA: TGCGCCAGCAGCCAAGATCTTCGGGGACACTCTGGAAACACCATATATTTT; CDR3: CASSQDLRGHSGNTIYF
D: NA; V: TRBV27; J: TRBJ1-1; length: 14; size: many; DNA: TGTGCCAGCAGGAGCTACAGTGTTTACACTGAAGCTTTCTTT; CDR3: CASRSYSVYTEAFF
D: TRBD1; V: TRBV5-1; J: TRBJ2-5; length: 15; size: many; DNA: TGCGCCAGCAGCTCCGGGACAGGGATCGCGGAGACCCAGTACTTC; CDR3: CASSSGTGIAETQYF
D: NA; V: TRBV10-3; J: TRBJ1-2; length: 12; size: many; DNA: TGTGCCATCAGTGAGGGACCCTATGGCTACACCTTC; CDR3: CAISEGPYGYTF
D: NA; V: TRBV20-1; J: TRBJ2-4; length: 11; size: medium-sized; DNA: TGCAGTGCTGCAACCAAAAACATTCAGTACTTC; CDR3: CSAATKNIQYF
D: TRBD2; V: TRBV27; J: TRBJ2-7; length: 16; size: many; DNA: TGTGCCAGCAGTTTGGCCGGGACTAGCAGCTTCTACGAGCAGTACTTC; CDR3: CASSLAGTSSFYEQYF
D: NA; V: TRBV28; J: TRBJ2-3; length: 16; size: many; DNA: TGTGCCAGCAGTTCACAGGTTGGAGGGGCCACAGATACGCAGTATTTT; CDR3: CASSSQVGGATDTQYF
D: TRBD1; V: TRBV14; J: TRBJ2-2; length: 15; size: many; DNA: TGTGCCAGCAGCCGGACAGGGGCTAACACCGGGGAGCTGTTTTTT; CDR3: CASSRTGANTGELFF
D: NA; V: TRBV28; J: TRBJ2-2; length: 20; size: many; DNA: TGTGCCAGCAGTTCCCCGTGGACGTTTATATCGGAGAAGAACACCGGGGAGCTGTTTTTT; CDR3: CASSSPWTFISEKNTGELFF
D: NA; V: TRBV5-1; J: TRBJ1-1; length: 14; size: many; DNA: TGCGCCAGCAACAAGGACAGTTTTAACACTGAAGCTTTCTTT; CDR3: CASNKDSFNTEAFF
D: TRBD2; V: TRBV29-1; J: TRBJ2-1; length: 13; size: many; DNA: TGCAGCGTTGAGGGACTAGCAGGCGGTGAGCAGTTCTTC; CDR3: CSVEGLAGGEQFF
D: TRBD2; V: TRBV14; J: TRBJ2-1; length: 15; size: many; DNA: TGTGCCAGCAGCGCCGGGACTAGCGGGAGGAATGAGCAGTTCTTC; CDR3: CASSAGTSGRNEQFF
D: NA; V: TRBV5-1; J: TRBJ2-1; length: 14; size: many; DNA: TGCGCCAGCAGCTCTTACTCGGGGCCGGATGAGCAGTTCTTC; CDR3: CASSSYSGPDEQFF
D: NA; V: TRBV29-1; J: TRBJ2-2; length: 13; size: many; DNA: TGCAGCGTTGATAGGGACTTCACCGGGGAGCTGTTTTTT; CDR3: CSVDRDFTGELFF
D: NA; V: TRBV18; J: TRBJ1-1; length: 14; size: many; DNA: TGTGCCAGCTCACTCGGGACAAACGGAGCTGAAGCTTTCTTT; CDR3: CASSLGTNGAEAFF
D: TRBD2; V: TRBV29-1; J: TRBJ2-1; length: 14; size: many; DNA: TGCAGCGTTTTGCGGGGGGTGTCCTACAATGAGCAGTTCTTC; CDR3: CSVLRGVSYNEQFF
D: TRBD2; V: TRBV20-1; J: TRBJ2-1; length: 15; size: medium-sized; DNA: TGCAGTGCCTACGAAGCGGGAGGGCTCCCCAATGAGCAGTTCTTC; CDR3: CSAYEAGGLPNEQFF
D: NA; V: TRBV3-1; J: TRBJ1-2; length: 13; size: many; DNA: TGTGCCAGCAGCCCGTCGGGGAAGTATGGCTACACCTTC; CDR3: CASSPSGKYGYTF
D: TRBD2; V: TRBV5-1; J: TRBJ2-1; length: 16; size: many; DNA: TGCGCCAGCAGCTTGTACACTAGCGGGGTAATAAATGAGCAGTTCTTC; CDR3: CASSLYTSGVINEQFF
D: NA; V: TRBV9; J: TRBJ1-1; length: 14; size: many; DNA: TGTGCCAGCAGCGTAGAACCGTCCGACAGGGAAGCTTTCTTT; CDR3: CASSVEPSDREAFF
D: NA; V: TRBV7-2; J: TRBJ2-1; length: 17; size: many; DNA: TGTGCCAGCAGCCAGGGGTCGTTTCTAGGGCGCAGCAATGAGCAGTTCTTC; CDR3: CASSQGSFLGRSNEQFF
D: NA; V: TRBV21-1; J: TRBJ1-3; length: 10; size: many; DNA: TGTGCCAGCCTTGGAAACACCATATATTTT; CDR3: CASLGNTIYF
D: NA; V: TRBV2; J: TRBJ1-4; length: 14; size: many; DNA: TGTGCCAGCAAACCGACGGGTATGGGCGAAAAACTGTTTTTT; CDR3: CASKPTGMGEKLFF
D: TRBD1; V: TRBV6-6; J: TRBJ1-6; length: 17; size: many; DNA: TGTGCCACCAACTTTCATCCCGGGACAGGGTATAATTCACCCCTCCACTTT; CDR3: CATNFHPGTGYNSPLHF
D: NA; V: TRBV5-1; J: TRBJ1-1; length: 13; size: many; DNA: TGCGCCAGCAGCTTGGGGGAGGGGGTGGAAGCTTTCTTT; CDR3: CASSLGEGVEAFF
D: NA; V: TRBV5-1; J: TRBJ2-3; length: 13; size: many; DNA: TGCGCCAGCAGCGCCTCGGACTCAGATACGCAGTATTTT; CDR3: CASSASDSDTQYF
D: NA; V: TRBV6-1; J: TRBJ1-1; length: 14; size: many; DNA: TGTGCCAGCCGCAAGTCAGGACTGAACACTGAAGCTTTCTTT; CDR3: CASRKSGLNTEAFF
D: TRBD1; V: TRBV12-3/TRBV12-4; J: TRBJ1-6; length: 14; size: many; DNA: TGTGCCAGCAGTTTTGGGACAGGAAGATCACCCCTCCACTTT; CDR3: CASSFGTGRSPLHF
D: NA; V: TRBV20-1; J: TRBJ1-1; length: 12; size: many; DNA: TGCAGTGCTAGAGGGGCGGGATCAGAAGCTTTCTTT; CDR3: CSARGAGSEAFF
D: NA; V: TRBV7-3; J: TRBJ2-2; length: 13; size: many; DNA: TGTGCCAGCAGCTTGGGCCCCACCGGGGAGCTGTTTTTT; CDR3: CASSLGPTGELFF
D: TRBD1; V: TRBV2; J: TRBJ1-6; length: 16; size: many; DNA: TGTGCCAGCAGATATTCACTGACAGGGACTAATGGACCCCTCCACTTT; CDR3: CASRYSLTGTNGPLHF
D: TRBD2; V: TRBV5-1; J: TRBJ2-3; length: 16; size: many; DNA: TGCGCCAGCAGCTCCGGACTAGCGGGAGGGGGAGATACGCAGTATTTT; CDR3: CASSSGLAGGGDTQYF
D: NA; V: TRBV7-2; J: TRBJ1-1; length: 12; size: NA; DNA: TGTGCCAGCAGCTCAAATCCGGGCCAAGCTTTCTTT; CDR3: CASSSNPGQAFF
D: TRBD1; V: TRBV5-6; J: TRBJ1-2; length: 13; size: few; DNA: TGTGCCAGCACCTGGGGCAGGGGGGATGGCTACACCTTC; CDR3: CASTWGRGDGYTF
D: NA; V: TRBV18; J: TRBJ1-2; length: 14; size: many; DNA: TGTGCCAGCTCACCGAGTCTCCAGGGCGGGGGCTACACCTTC; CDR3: CASSPSLQGGGYTF
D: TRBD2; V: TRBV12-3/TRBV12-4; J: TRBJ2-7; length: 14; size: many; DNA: TGTGCCAGCAGTCCCACTAGCGGGAGGAACGAGCAGTACTTC; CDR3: CASSPTSGRNEQYF
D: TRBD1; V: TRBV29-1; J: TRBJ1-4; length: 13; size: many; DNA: TGCAGCGTTCGGGACAGCGGAAATGAAAAACTGTTTTTT; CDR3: CSVRDSGNEKLFF
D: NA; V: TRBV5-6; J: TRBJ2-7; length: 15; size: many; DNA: TGTGCCAGCAGCTTGGTGGCAGGGAACGCCTACGAGCAGTACTTC; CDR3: CASSLVAGNAYEQYF
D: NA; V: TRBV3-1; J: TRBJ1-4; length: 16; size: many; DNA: TGTGCCAGCAGCCAGATCTCCCGGGACATCCAGGGAAAACTGTTTTTT; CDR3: CASSQISRDIQGKLFF
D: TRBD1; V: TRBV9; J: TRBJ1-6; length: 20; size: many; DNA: TGTGCCAGCAGCGACCCCCACGCAGGGGGAAAGAGCTCCTATAATTCACCCCTCCACTTT; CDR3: CASSDPHAGGKSSYNSPLHF
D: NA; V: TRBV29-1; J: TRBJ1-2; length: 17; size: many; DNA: TGCAGCGTTGGGCAAAGTCCGACGGGACCTAGAGACTATGGCTACACCTTC; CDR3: CSVGQSPTGPRDYGYTF
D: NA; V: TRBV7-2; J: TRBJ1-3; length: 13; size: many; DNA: TGTGCCAGCAGCTTAGAACAACGAAACACCATATATTTT; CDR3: CASSLEQRNTIYF